The rows below give T cell receptor beta chains drawn from one sample of a study of blood T cell repertoires in COVID-19. Produced via immunoSEQ multiplex PCR; TCRdb's table is partial and in-frame only. In the table there are some 200,000 clones, about 88% of which are singletons. Sequenced material: peripheral blood. The receptors were sampled from a man aged 45-65 years with COVID-19, enrolled during active disease. Each CDR3 is given with its conserved first and last residue. The D gene is left open where the match is weak. Not every row has a clone size; where given, it reads once, few, many or a size class.

D gene	V gene	clone size	CDR3 length	J gene	CDR3 DNA	CDR3 protein
TRBD1	TRBV6-6	.	16	TRBJ1-6	TGTGCCAGCAGGGCCGGGACAGGGGCCCAAAATTCACCCCTCCACTTT	CASRAGTGAQNSPLHF
TRBD1	TRBV5-4	.	13	TRBJ2-1	TGTGCCAGCAGCCTGACAGGGGGCAATGAGCAGTTCTTC	CASSLTGGNEQFF
TRBD2	TRBV10-3	.	14	TRBJ2-7	TGTGCCATCAGTGGGCCTAGCGGGAGCTACGAGCAGTACTTC	CAISGPSGSYEQYF
.	TRBV19	.	13	TRBJ1-5	TGTGCCAGTACCGATCGCTCAGGGCAGCCCCAGCATTTT	CASTDRSGQPQHF
.	TRBV19	.	14	TRBJ2-3	TGTGCCAGTAGTATTGGACTCCCCACAGATACGCAGTATTTT	CASSIGLPTDTQYF
.	TRBV5-1	.	14	TRBJ1-4	TGCGCCAGCAGCTTATATGAGGACAGTGAAAAACTGTTTTTT	CASSLYEDSEKLFF
.	TRBV4-3	.	13	TRBJ1-2	TGCGCCAGCAGCCGCACTTCGGACTATGGCTACACCTTC	CASSRTSDYGYTF
TRBD2	TRBV12-3/TRBV12-4	.	13	TRBJ2-3	TGTGCCAGTCAGCGGGAGTGGTCAGATACGCAGTATTTT	CASQREWSDTQYF
.	TRBV5-4	.	15	TRBJ2-1	TGTGCCAGCAGCCCCCCGGGATTAAGGGTCGATGAGCAGTTCTTC	CASSPPGLRVDEQFF
TRBD1	TRBV19	few	15	TRBJ1-1	TGTGCCAGTAGTACCTTGACAGGGTTTGACACTGAAGCTTTCTTT	CASSTLTGFDTEAFF
TRBD1	TRBV30	.	14	TRBJ1-4	TGTGCCTGGGGGAAGGGACAGGGAGATGAAAAACTGTTTTTT	CAWGKGQGDEKLFF
TRBD1	TRBV5-6	.	16	TRBJ2-2	TGTGCCAGCCTACTAGGACAGGGGATGGGCACCGGGGAGCTGTTTTTT	CASLLGQGMGTGELFF
.	TRBV7-2	.	14	TRBJ1-1	TGTGCCAGCAGCCACAGAGACAGGAACACTGAAGCTTTCTTT	CASSHRDRNTEAFF
TRBD2	TRBV10-3	once	16	TRBJ2-1	TGTGCCATCAGTGGATTACCGGGGGGACTCGACAATGAGCAGTTCTTC	CAISGLPGGLDNEQFF
.	TRBV4-3	few	16	TRBJ1-2	TGCGCCAGCAGCCAAGTTGTGTCTCTAGAGGCTTATGGCTACACCTTC	CASSQVVSLEAYGYTF
TRBD1	TRBV14	.	15	TRBJ2-7	TGTGCCAGCAGCCAACTGGCAGGGGGCAGCTACGAGCAGTACTTC	CASSQLAGGSYEQYF
TRBD2	TRBV27	.	15	TRBJ2-7	TGTGCCAGCAGTTTAGTCGTTTCGGCGGGGGTCGAGCAGTACTTC	CASSLVVSAGVEQYF
.	TRBV12-3/TRBV12-4	.	12	TRBJ1-6	TGTGCCAGCAGTTTTGGGCGTTCACCCCTCCACTTT	CASSFGRSPLHF
.	TRBV29-1	.	13	TRBJ1-6	TGCAGCGTCCGGACAGCGACAGATTCACCCCTCCACTTT	CSVRTATDSPLHF
TRBD2	TRBV15	.	15	TRBJ2-7	TGTGCCACCAGCAATTCGATCGGGAGGGATTACGAGCAGTACTTC	CATSNSIGRDYEQYF
.	TRBV5-4	once	14	TRBJ2-7	TGTGCCAGCAGCCTCGCGGGATCGGTTTACGAGCAGTACTTC	CASSLAGSVYEQYF
TRBD1	TRBV5-1	.	16	TRBJ2-1	TGCGCCAGCAGCTTGGTCGGGACAGGGGTGACAAATGAGCAGTTCTTC	CASSLVGTGVTNEQFF
TRBD2	TRBV5-1	.	20	TRBJ2-2	TGCGCCAGCAGCTCCCGCAGTGGGACTAGCGGGGGACCGAACACCGGGGAGCTGTTTTTT	CASSSRSGTSGGPNTGELFF
TRBD2	TRBV5-5	.	18	TRBJ2-1	TGTGCCAGCAGCCAGACTAGCGGGAGGGCCCTCGTTTTCCATGAGCAGTTCTTC	CASSQTSGRALVFHEQFF
TRBD1	TRBV6-1	.	15	TRBJ2-1	TGTGCCAGCAGTGAAGCGGGGACAGGGGTCAATGAGCAGTTCTTC	CASSEAGTGVNEQFF
TRBD2	TRBV7-6	.	17	TRBJ2-5	TGTGCCAGCAGCCCCCTAAGCGGGACGAGATCCGGAGAGACCCAGTACTTC	CASSPLSGTRSGETQYF
TRBD1	TRBV7-2	.	14	TRBJ1-2	TGTGCCAGCAGCTCCGGACAGGGAGGCTTGGGCTACACCTTC	CASSSGQGGLGYTF
.	TRBV25-1	.	17	TRBJ1-2	TGTGCCAGCAGTGAATATGAGGGGGGGGCGCTTAGCTATGGCTACACCTTC	CASSEYEGGALSYGYTF
TRBD2	TRBV5-1	.	14	TRBJ2-5	TGCGCCAGCAGCTACCGGGGGGGGGCAGAGACCCAGTACTTC	CASSYRGGAETQYF